The 19 T cell receptor beta chains in this list originate from one sample, sequenced in a study of blood T cell repertoires in COVID-19. This table comes from immunoSEQ multiplex PCR, and its TCRdb copy is limited to in-frame clones, with some not included. The profile shows roughly 46,000 clones, about 84% of them singletons. Input material: peripheral blood. The receptors stem from a man in his sixties with acute or convalescent COVID-19.

This sequence joins TRBV19 and TRBJ2-3, with 7 bases identical to TRBD1. The V and J ends lost 4 bases and 0 bases, in that order; junction bases with no gene match: 7. CDR3 size: 16 residues. CDR1 and CDR2 (germline): LNHDA, SQIVND (reference sequence). The CDR3: CASSTTGTVSTDTQYF. CDR3 DNA: TGTGCCAGTAGTACCACCGGGACAGTAAGCACAGATACGCAGTATTTT. Complete variable domain (other parts from reference TRBV19 and TRBJ2-3): DGGITQSPKYLFRKEGQNVTLSCEQNLNHDAMYWYRQDPGQGLRLIYYSQIVNDFQKGDIAEGYSVSREKKESFPLTVTSAQKNPTAFYLCASSTTGTVSTDTQYFGPGTRLTVL.

This clone was observed a handful of times. The V gene is TRBV24-1, the J gene TRBJ2-3, with a possible D match to TRBD1 (5 bases). Between the trimmed V and J ends, which lost 1 base and 2 bases, there was a span of 12 bases. CDR3 length: 16 residues. Germline V gene sequence: CDR1 KGHDR, CDR2 SFDVKD. As DNA, the CDR3 is TGTGCCACCAGTGATTTCCGGCTTGGGGCCACAGATACGCAGTATTTT. It yields the protein CATSDFRLGATDTQYF.

The rearrangement joins TRBV7-9 to TRBJ1-2; TRBD1 matches at 8 bases. The V gene's germline CDR1 is SEHNR and CDR2 FQNEAQ (reference sequence). V gave up 1 base and J gave up 4 bases; unmatched junction bases: 8. This CDR3 region has 16 residues. The CDR3 region is CASSLVGQGAGYGYTF. The CDR3 DNA sequence: TGTGCCAGCAGCTTAGTAGGCCAGGGGGCCGGCTATGGCTACACCTTC. The variable domain in full, completed from reference TRBV7-9 and TRBJ1-2, reads DTGVSQNPRHKITKRGQNVTFRCDPISEHNRLYWYRQTLGQGPEFLTYFQNEAQLEKSRLLSDRFSAERPKGSFSTLEIQRTEQGDSAMYLCASSLVGQGAGYGYTFGSGTRLTVV.

The chain carries TRBV10-3 and TRBJ2-3; 15 bases are a match to TRBD2. The J segment lost 2 bases and the V segment lost 4 bases, leaving 4 bases of the junction unmatched. Germline V gene sequence: CDR1 ENHRY, CDR2 SYGVKD. The CDR3 consists of 17 residues. CDR3 nucleotide sequence: TGTGCCATCAGTGGGGGGACTAGCGGGGGGCCCACAGATACGCAGTATTTT. This codes for CAISGGTSGGPTDTQYF.

DNA for the CDR3: TGTGCCACCAGTGATCCCCAGGGTTATCAGCCCCAGCATTTT. Encoded protein: CATSDPQGYQPQHF. J is TRBJ1-5 and V is TRBV24-1, with TRBD1 as a possible D gene (5 bases). The CDR3 spans 14 residues. V lost 3 bases and J lost 5, with 10 bases in between. Germline V gene data show CDR1 as KGHDR and CDR2 as SFDVKD.

CDR3 DNA sequence: TGTGCCAGCAGCTTAACAGGGGGCCGGGATCAGCCCCAGCATTTT. This sequence encodes CASSLTGGRDQPQHF. The rearrangement joins TRBV7-9 to TRBJ1-5; TRBD1 matches 9 bases. V shed 2 bases, J shed 5 bases, and the junction held 4 bases outside the gene matches. The CDR3 loop spans 15 amino acids. Germline CDR1 SEHNR, CDR2 FQNEAQ (reference sequence).

The chain joins TRBV19 to TRBJ1-1; 11 nucleotides agree with TRBD1. The germline gives CDR1 LNHDA, CDR2 SQIVND (reference sequence). V dropped 4 bases and J dropped 1; count of bases not matched to a gene: 8. This CDR3 is 17 amino acids long. The DNA for the CDR3 is TGTGCCAGTAGTACGGGACAGGGGGGCCCATGGAACACTGAAGCTTTCTTT. Translation: CASSTGQGGPWNTEAFF.

The chain carries TRBV7-9 and TRBJ1-2; TRBD1 matches at 7 bases. Trimming at V came to 1 base and at J to 8 bases, leaving 7 bases not matched to a gene. Germline CDR1 and CDR2: SEHNR and FQNEAQ (reference sequence). The CDR3 totals 14 residues. CDR3 in DNA: TGTGCCAGCAGCTTAGGCCGACAGGGTGAGGGCTACACCTTC. Encoded protein: CASSLGRQGEGYTF.

The V call is TRBV7-9, the J call TRBJ1-2; TRBD1 aligns across 7 bases. V lost 5 bases, J lost 8 bases, and 5 bases stayed unmatched. Germline V gene sequence: CDR1 SEHNR, CDR2 FQNEAQ (reference sequence). The CDR3 runs to 12 residues. This chain's CDR3 is CASSPQGDGYTF. As DNA, the CDR3 is TGTGCCAGCAGCCCTCAGGGGGACGGCTACACCTTC.

The count of this clone is one. The rearrangement uses TRBV9 and TRBJ1-3; D not certain. V lost 0 bases to trimming and J lost 2 bases, with 6 bases between them. Per the germline V gene, CDR1 is SGDLS and CDR2 is YYNGEE. The CDR3 covers 14 residues. CDR3 protein: CASSVGGAGNTIYF. The CDR3 bases are TGTGCCAGCAGCGTAGGGGGAGCTGGAAACACCATATATTTT.

V and J are TRBV5-6 and TRBJ2-1; the D gene is possibly TRBD1 (6 bases). Per the germline V gene, CDR1 is SGHDT and CDR2 is YYEEEE. V lost 0 bases, J lost 9 bases, and 10 bases lay in between. The CDR3 is 13 residues long. The CDR3 loop reads CASSLGRGSEQFF. The CDR3 DNA sequence: TGTGCCAGCAGCTTGGGCAGGGGAAGTGAGCAGTTCTTC.

The J gene is TRBJ1-4, the V gene TRBV5-6; perhaps TRBD1 as D (5 bases). Trimming took off 0 bases at V and 7 bases at J, with 13 bases between the two ends. Germline V CDR1 and CDR2: SGHDT, YYEEEE. The CDR3 extends over 15 amino acids. The CDR3 bases are TGTGCCAGCAGCTTGGGGGGCACGGCAACTGAAAAACTGTTTTTT. Translating it yields CASSLGGTATEKLFF.

J is TRBJ2-6 and V is TRBV6-4; 7 bases fit TRBD1. Germline V gives CDR1 MRHNA, CDR2 SNTAGT. The CDR3 consists of 18 residues. Losses at the gene ends were 6 bases for V and 2 bases for J; bases not matched to a gene: 13. The CDR3 region is CASSLIPLDRAGANVLTF. Written as DNA, the CDR3 is TGTGCCAGCAGCCTTATTCCCCTCGACAGGGCTGGGGCCAACGTCCTGACTTTC.

This clone was recorded only once. The rearrangement joins TRBV12-5 to TRBJ2-3, with no clear D. V lost 4 bases and J lost 4, with 3 bases in between. The CDR3 extends over 11 amino acids. CDR1 and CDR2 from the germline V gene are LGHNT and FRNRAP. The chain's CDR3 is CASGSADTQYF. CDR3 DNA: TGTGCTAGTGGTTCGGCAGATACGCAGTATTTT.

The V gene is TRBV14, the J gene TRBJ2-5; D perhaps matches TRBD2 (5 bases). V gave up 0 bases and J gave up 2 bases, with 13 bases separating them. The length of the CDR3 is 16 residues. Germline V gene data show CDR1 as SGHDN and CDR2 as FVKESK. CDR3 sequence: CASSQDSEGSQETQYF. CDR3 DNA sequence: TGTGCCAGCAGCCAAGATAGTGAGGGTTCTCAAGAGACCCAGTACTTC.

The V call is TRBV4-1, the J call TRBJ1-1; D ambiguous. Germline CDR1 reads MGHRA; CDR2 reads YSYEKL. V lost 5 bases and J lost 5, with 15 bases in between. The CDR3 totals 14 residues. The chain's CDR3 is CASSFSSTRTEAFF. As DNA, the CDR3 is TGCGCCAGCAGCTTTAGCTCGACGAGGACTGAAGCTTTCTTT.

This rearrangement joins TRBV2 to TRBJ1-5; a possible D gene is TRBD1 (6 bases). From germline, CDR1 is SNHLY and CDR2 FYNNEI. The V end was cut by 6 bases, the J end by 7 bases, with 13 bases between. The CDR3 covers 13 residues. CDR3 bases: TGTGCCAGCAGAGAGGGGGTACGACAGCCCCAGCATTTT. Translating it yields CASREGVRQPQHF.

This clone has only one observation. The chain employs TRBV18 and TRBJ1-1; D may be TRBD1 (5 bases). Germline CDR1 reads KGHSH; CDR2 reads LQKENI. V lost 0 bases and J lost 8, with 16 bases in between. This CDR3 region has 15 residues. CDR3: CASSPPQRQGGEAFF. The CDR3 region has the DNA TGTGCCAGCTCACCACCGCAGCGCCAGGGTGGGGAAGCTTTCTTT.

The chain joins TRBV9 to TRBJ1-1; D might be TRBD1 (6 bases). Trimming took 4 bases from V and 1 from J, leaving 14 bases between them. The germline CDR1 and CDR2 sequences are SGDLS and YYNGEE. There are 15 residues in the CDR3. The CDR3 loop reads CASSPFGQPNTEAFF. For the CDR3, the DNA is TGTGCCAGCAGCCCCTTCGGACAGCCGAACACTGAAGCTTTCTTT.